This entry describes one T cell receptor (beta chain). TCRdb keeps only in-frame clones here, not all; method: immunoSEQ multiplex PCR. This sample has about 89,000 clones, with over 75% found just once. The sample comes from a study of blood T cell repertoires in COVID-19. The sequence came from a woman aged 80 or older with acute or convalescent COVID-19. Sequenced input: peripheral blood.

CDR3 region: CSASWFGGIGGNQETQYF. The DNA of the CDR3 is TGCAGTGCTAGTTGGTTTGGAGGTATCGGGGGGAACCAAGAGACCCAGTACTTC. This chain joins TRBV20-1 and TRBJ2-5; 7 bases agree with TRBD2. Germline V gene lookup returns CDR1 DFQATT and CDR2 SNEGSKA (reference sequence). This CDR3 has 18 residues. Trimming at V came to 3 bases and at J to 0 bases, leaving 16 bases not matched to a gene.